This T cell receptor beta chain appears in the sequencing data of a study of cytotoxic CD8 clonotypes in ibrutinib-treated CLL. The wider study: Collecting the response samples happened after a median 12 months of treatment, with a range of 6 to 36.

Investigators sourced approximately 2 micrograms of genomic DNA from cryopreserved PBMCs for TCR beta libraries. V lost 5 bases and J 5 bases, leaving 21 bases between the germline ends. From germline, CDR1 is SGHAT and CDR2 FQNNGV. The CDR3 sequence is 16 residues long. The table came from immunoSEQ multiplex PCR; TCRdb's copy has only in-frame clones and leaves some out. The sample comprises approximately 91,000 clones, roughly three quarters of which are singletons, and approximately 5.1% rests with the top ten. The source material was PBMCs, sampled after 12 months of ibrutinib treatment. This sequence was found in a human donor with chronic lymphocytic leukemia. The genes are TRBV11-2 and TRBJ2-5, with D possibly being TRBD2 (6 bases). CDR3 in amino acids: CASSPLARSTRETQYF. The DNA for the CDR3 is TGTGCCAGCAGCCCCCTGGCCCGTTCGACTAGGGAGACCCAGTACTTC.